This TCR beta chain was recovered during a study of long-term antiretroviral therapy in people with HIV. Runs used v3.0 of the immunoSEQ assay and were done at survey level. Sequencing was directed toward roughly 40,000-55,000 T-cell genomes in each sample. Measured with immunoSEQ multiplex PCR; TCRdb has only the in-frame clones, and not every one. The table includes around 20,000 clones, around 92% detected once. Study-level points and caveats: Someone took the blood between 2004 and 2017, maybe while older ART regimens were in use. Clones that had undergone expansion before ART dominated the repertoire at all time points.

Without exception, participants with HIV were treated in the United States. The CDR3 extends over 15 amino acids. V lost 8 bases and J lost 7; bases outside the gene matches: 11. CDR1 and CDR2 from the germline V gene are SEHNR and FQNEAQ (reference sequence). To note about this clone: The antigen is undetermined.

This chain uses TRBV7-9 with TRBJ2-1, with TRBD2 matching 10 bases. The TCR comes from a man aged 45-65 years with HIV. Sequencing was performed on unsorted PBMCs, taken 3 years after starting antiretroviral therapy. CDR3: CASRRASGGGNEQFF. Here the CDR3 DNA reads TGTGCCAGCCGCCGGGCTAGCGGGGGTGGAAATGAGCAGTTCTTC.